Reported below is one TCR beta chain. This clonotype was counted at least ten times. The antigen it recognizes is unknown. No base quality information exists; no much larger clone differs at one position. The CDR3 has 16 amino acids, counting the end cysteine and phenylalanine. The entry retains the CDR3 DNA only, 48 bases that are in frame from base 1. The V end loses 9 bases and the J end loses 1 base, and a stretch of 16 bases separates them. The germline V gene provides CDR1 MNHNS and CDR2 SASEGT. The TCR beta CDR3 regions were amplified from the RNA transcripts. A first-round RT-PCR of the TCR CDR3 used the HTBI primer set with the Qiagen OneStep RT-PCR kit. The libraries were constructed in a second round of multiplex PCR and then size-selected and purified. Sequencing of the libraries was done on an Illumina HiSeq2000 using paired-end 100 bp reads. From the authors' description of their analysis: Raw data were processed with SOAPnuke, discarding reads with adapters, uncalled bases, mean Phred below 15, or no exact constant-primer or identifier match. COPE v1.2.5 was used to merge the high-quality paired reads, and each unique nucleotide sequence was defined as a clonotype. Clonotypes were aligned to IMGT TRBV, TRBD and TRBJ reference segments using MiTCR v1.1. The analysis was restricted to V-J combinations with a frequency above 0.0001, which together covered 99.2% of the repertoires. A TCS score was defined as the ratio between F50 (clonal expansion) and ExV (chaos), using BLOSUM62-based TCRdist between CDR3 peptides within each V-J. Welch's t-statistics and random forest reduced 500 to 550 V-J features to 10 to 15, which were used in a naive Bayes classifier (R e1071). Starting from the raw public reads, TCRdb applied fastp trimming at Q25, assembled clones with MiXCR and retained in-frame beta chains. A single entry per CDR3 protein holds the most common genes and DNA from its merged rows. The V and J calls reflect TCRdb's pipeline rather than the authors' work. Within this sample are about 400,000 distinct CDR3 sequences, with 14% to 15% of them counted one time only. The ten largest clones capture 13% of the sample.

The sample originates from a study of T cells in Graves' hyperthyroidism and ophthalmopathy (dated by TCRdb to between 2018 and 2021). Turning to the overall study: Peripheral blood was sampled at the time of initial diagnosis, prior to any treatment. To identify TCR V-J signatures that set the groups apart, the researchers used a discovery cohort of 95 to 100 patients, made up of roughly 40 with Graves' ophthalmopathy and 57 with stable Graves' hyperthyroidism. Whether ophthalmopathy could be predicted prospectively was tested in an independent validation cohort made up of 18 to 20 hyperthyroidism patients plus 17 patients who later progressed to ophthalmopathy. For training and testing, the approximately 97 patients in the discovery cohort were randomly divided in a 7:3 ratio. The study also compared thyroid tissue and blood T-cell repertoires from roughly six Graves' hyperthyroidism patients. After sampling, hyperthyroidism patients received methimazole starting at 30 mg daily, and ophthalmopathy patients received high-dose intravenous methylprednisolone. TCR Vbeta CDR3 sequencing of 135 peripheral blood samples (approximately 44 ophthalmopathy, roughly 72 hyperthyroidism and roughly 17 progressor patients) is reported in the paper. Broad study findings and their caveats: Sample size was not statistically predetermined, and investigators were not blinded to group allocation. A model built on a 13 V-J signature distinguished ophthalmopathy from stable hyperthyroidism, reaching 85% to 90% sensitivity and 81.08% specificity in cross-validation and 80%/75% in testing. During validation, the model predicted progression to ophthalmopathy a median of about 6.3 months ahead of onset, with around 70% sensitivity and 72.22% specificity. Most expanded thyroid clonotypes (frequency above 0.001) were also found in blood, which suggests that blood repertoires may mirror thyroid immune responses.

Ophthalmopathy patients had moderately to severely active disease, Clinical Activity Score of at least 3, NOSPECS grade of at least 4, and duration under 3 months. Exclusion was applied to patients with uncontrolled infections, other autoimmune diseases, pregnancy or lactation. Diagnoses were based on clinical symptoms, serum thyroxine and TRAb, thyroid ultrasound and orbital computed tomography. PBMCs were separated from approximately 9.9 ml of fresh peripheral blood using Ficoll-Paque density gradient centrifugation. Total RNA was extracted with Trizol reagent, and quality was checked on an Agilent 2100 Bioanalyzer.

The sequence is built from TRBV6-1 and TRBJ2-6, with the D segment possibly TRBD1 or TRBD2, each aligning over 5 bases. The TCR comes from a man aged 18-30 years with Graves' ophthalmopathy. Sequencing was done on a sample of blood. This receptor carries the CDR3 CASSNSGRSGANVLTF. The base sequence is TGTGCCAGTTCTAACTCGGGACGGTCTGGGGCCAACGTCCTGACTTTC.